The clone carrying this T cell receptor beta chain has just one count. Its specificity is not known. The sample comes from a study of CD8+ T cells in alopecia areata. RNA, once extracted, was reverse transcribed into cDNA for use as the sequencing template. Assay: immunoSEQ multiplex PCR; the TCRdb copy retains only in-frame clones and omits some. The table lists more than 150,000 clones, around three fifths of them singletons, with around 12% in the top ten. Treatment given: oral pan-JAK inhibitor, 5-10 mg twice daily. Notes on the study in general: Researchers say the link of baseline CD8+ expansion to response remains uncertain, with one nonresponder.

The CDR3 contains 17 residues. In germline, CDR1 is SGHVS, CDR2 FNYEAQ. Trimming took off 1 base at V and 2 bases at J, with 14 bases between the two ends. Material: CD8+ T cells sorted from blood, obtained at week 24, from a patient treated with tofacitinib. This TCR came from a human donor with alopecia areata. The chain links TRBV7-6 to TRBJ2-2, with D unresolved. In nucleotides, the CDR3 is TGTGCCAGCAGCTTAGATCCCTTCCCAACTAACACCGGGGAGCTGTTTTTT. Its protein product is CASSLDPFPTNTGELFF.